This is a list of T cell receptor beta chains from one sample in a study of OX40 agonist ivuxolimab in advanced cancers. Only in-frame clones appear in the TCRdb table, and some are missing; sequencing was by immunoSEQ multiplex PCR. The sample contains around 15,000 clones, 77% of which appear only once. Sequenced here: CD4+ or CD8+ T cells sorted from blood, sampled in a trial of the OX40 agonist ivuxolimab. All receptors derive from an adult with an advanced solid tumor such as melanoma, head and neck, liver or kidney cancer. Each CDR3 is given with its conserved first and last residue. Fields, in order: clone size, J gene, V gene, D gene, CDR3 DNA, CDR3 protein. The D gene is left open where the match is weak. For some rows the clone size is stated as once, few or many, or as a class when expanded; others skip it.

. | TRBJ2-3 | TRBV19 | TRBD2 | TGTGCCAGTAGTATACCCGACGGGAGGGATACGCAGTATTTT | CASSIPDGRDTQYF
. | TRBJ2-7 | TRBV19 | . | TGTGCCAGTAGTATCGACCTCACCTACGAGCAGTACTTC | CASSIDLTYEQYF
once | TRBJ1-1 | TRBV27 | . | TGTGCCAGCAGTTTACCCCGCAGGGTAAGGGAGAACACTGAAGCTTTCTTT | CASSLPRRVRENTEAFF
few | TRBJ2-7 | TRBV7-2 | TRBD1 | TGTGCCAGCAGCTGGGACAGTCAAAAAAGCTCCTACGAGCAGTACTTC | CASSWDSQKSSYEQYF
. | TRBJ1-6 | TRBV6-1 | . | TGTGCCAGCAGTTTGCCCCTTTGGGGGTCACCCCTCCACTTT | CASSLPLWGSPLHF
. | TRBJ2-1 | TRBV6-5 | . | TGTGCCAGCAGTTACTGGGAGTCATCCTACAATGAGCAGTTCTTC | CASSYWESSYNEQFF
. | TRBJ2-1 | TRBV5-6 | TRBD2 | TGTGCCAGCAGCCCGGGACTAGCGGGGACCTACAATGAGCAGTTCTTC | CASSPGLAGTYNEQFF
. | TRBJ2-7 | TRBV19 | TRBD1 | TGTGCCAGTACCATCGATGGGACAGGATTCTACGAGCAGTACTTC | CASTIDGTGFYEQYF
. | TRBJ2-7 | TRBV4-1 | TRBD1 | TGCGCCAGCAGCCACGGACAGGGGGTTTACGAGCAGTACTTC | CASSHGQGVYEQYF
. | TRBJ1-5 | TRBV6-5 | . | TGTGCCAGCAGCCCCGACAGTGCCCTGCCTCCCCAGCATTTT | CASSPDSALPPQHF
. | TRBJ2-5 | TRBV9 | . | TGTGCCAGCAGCGTAGAGGGGACGCCGGTTGAGACCCAGTACTTC | CASSVEGTPVETQYF
. | TRBJ2-1 | TRBV9 | TRBD2 | TGTGCCAGCAGTGAATCCGGGGGGTATGAGCAGTTCTTC | CASSESGGYEQFF
. | TRBJ1-6 | TRBV27 | . | TGTGCCAGCAGTTTAGGGGCGGAGAGCTCCTATAATTCACCCCTCCACTTT | CASSLGAESSYNSPLHF
. | TRBJ1-5 | TRBV30 | . | TGTGCCTGGGGGAGAGGCAATCAGCCCCAGCATTTT | CAWGRGNQPQHF
. | TRBJ1-2 | TRBV5-5 | . | TGTGCCAGCAGCCATTCAGACAGGCCCCACTATGGCTACACCTTC | CASSHSDRPHYGYTF
. | TRBJ1-1 | TRBV9 | . | TGTGCCAGCAGCGTATCTTTAGACACCTCCCACCCTGAAGCTTTCTTT | CASSVSLDTSHPEAFF
. | TRBJ1-2 | TRBV19 | . | TGTGCCAGTAGTATAGTTGCAGGAGGGGTGTATGGCTACACCTTC | CASSIVAGGVYGYTF
. | TRBJ2-7 | TRBV11-1 | . | TGTGCCAGCAGCTCGGGACCGAACTACGAGCAGTACTTC | CASSSGPNYEQYF
. | TRBJ2-7 | TRBV4-3 | TRBD1 | TGCGCCAGCAGCCCCCGGGACAGAGCCTACGGGCAGTACTTC | CASSPRDRAYGQYF
. | TRBJ1-4 | TRBV6-5 | . | TGTGCCAGCAGTGCCCCAGAATCGACTAATGAAAAACTGTTTTTT | CASSAPESTNEKLFF
. | TRBJ2-1 | TRBV27 | . | TGTGCTAGCAGTTTATCGTGGGCCGACAATGAGCAGTTCTTC | CASSLSWADNEQFF
few | TRBJ1-1 | TRBV27 | . | TGTGCCAGCAGTTTATACTGGGAGAACACTGAAGCTTTCTTT | CASSLYWENTEAFF
. | TRBJ1-1 | TRBV19 | . | TGTGCCAGCCAGGACAGCACTGAAGCTTTCTTT | CASQDSTEAFF
. | TRBJ1-5 | TRBV27 | . | TGTGCCAGCAGTTACGGGCCTGTGGAGCCCCAGCATTTT | CASSYGPVEPQHF
. | TRBJ1-6 | TRBV19 | TRBD1 | TGTGCCAGTAGTATATGGGACAGTCATTCACCCCTCCACTTT | CASSIWDSHSPLHF
. | TRBJ2-1 | TRBV15 | TRBD1 | TGTGCCACCAGCAGGGGACAGGGTCTCAATGAGCAGTTCTTC | CATSRGQGLNEQFF
. | TRBJ1-2 | TRBV13 | . | TGTGCCAGCAGCTTAGAGGGGGGAGACTATGGCTACACCTTC | CASSLEGGDYGYTF
. | TRBJ2-1 | TRBV5-1 | . | TGCGCCAGCAGCTTGGCGGGCCTTTTCTATGAGCAGTTCTTC | CASSLAGLFYEQFF
. | TRBJ2-3 | TRBV7-6 | TRBD2 | TGTGCCAGCAGCCGGGGACTAGCGGGGGGACAGAATTCAGATACGCAGTATTTT | CASSRGLAGGQNSDTQYF
. | TRBJ1-4 | TRBV11-1 | . | TGTGCCAGCAGCCAAATCAAGGATGAAAAACTGTTTTTT | CASSQIKDEKLFF
few | TRBJ1-1 | TRBV2 | . | TGTGCCAGCAGTGAGGGCCTGAACACTGAAGCTTTCTTT | CASSEGLNTEAFF
. | TRBJ1-2 | TRBV6-5 | . | TGTGCCAGCAGTTACCCTACAGACTTCTATGGCTACACCTTC | CASSYPTDFYGYTF
once | TRBJ2-1 | TRBV10-2 | TRBD1 | TGCGCCAGCAGTGAGTGGACAGGGGTAAACAATGAGCAGTTCTTC | CASSEWTGVNNEQFF
. | TRBJ2-7 | TRBV5-6 | . | TGTGCCAGCAGCCCAGAGCATATATATGGCGAGCAGTACTTC | CASSPEHIYGEQYF
. | TRBJ2-7 | TRBV4-3 | . | TGCGCCAGCAGACCCTCCCGGGACGCCTACGAGCAGTACTTC | CASRPSRDAYEQYF
. | TRBJ2-7 | TRBV30 | . | TGTGCGGTAGACGAGCAGTACTTC | CAVDEQYF
. | TRBJ1-1 | TRBV4-2 | . | TGTGCCAGCAGCCACTACCCGCAAGGAGGGACTGAAGCTTTCTTT | CASSHYPQGGTEAFF
few | TRBJ1-5 | TRBV6-5 | . | TGTGCCAGCAGTTACTCACAACTAAATCAGCCCCAGCATTTT | CASSYSQLNQPQHF
. | TRBJ2-7 | TRBV9 | . | TGTGCCAGCAGCGTAGCCCCGGGGGCCTACGAGCAGTACTTC | CASSVAPGAYEQYF
. | TRBJ2-2 | TRBV7-6 | . | TGTGCCAGCAGCTTAGGGTCCTCCCTCGGTGGGGAGCTGTTTTTT | CASSLGSSLGGELFF
. | TRBJ1-6 | TRBV7-8 | TRBD1 | TGTGCCAGCAGCTCCCTATCCCAGACAGGGCAAGCCAATTCACCCCTCCACTTT | CASSSLSQTGQANSPLHF
. | TRBJ2-7 | TRBV7-8 | . | TGTGCCAGCAGCCGTGGGGCCGAGGGCCCCTACGAGCAGTACTTC | CASSRGAEGPYEQYF
. | TRBJ1-1 | TRBV4-3 | . | TGCGCCAGCAGCCAAGACTTTCACGGACGGAGCACTGAAGCTTTCTTT | CASSQDFHGRSTEAFF
. | TRBJ2-7 | TRBV29-1 | . | TGCAGCGTTGCCGCAGACGGAGACTACGAGCAGTACTTC | CSVAADGDYEQYF
. | TRBJ1-1 | TRBV19 | TRBD1 | TGTGCCAGTACCCGGGACAGAGTTTTGAACACTGAAGCTTTCTTT | CASTRDRVLNTEAFF
. | TRBJ2-1 | TRBV7-2 | . | TGTGCCAGCAGCTTAGACCAGGCGAATGAGCAGTTCTTC | CASSLDQANEQFF
. | TRBJ1-5 | TRBV6-1 | . | TGTGCCAGCAGTGAGGGGGCGCATCAGCCCCAGCATTTT | CASSEGAHQPQHF
. | TRBJ1-3 | TRBV29-1 | . | TGCAGCGTTGATGCTGGGAATGGAAACACCATATATTTT | CSVDAGNGNTIYF
. | TRBJ1-1 | TRBV6-5 | . | TGTGCCAGCAGGGAAAACACTGAAGCTTTCTTT | CASRENTEAFF
few | TRBJ2-1 | TRBV19 | TRBD2 | TGTGCCAGTAGTATTTGGCTAGCGGGGGGGTATGAGCAGTTCTTC | CASSIWLAGGYEQFF
. | TRBJ2-7 | TRBV15 | TRBD2 | TGTGCCACCAGCAGAGCTAGCGGGGGATTATACGAGCAGTACTTC | CATSRASGGLYEQYF
. | TRBJ1-4 | TRBV9 | . | TGTGCCAGCGGGGGGGAAAAACTGTTTTTT | CASGGEKLFF
. | TRBJ2-1 | TRBV7-8 | . | TGTGCCAGCAGCTTAGAGGGGTTCTACAATGAGCAGTTCTTC | CASSLEGFYNEQFF
. | TRBJ2-1 | TRBV11-3 | TRBD2 | TGTGCCAGCAGCTATAGCGGGGACTACAATGAGCAGTTCTTC | CASSYSGDYNEQFF
few | TRBJ2-1 | TRBV7-9 | . | TGTGCCAGCAGCTTACCCAACAATGAGCCGTTCTTC | CASSLPNNEPFF